The present T cell receptor beta chain was sequenced within a study of T cells in Graves' hyperthyroidism and ophthalmopathy. TCR beta CDR3 region amplification was performed from RNA transcripts. With the HTBI primer set, the TCR CDR3 went through a first round of RT-PCR. TCRdb passed the multiplex PCR reads through MiXCR, listing each CDR3 protein once. Here the sample spans a few hundred thousand distinct CDR3 sequences, about 13% being singletons. Findings and limits, study-wide: Blood held most thyroid clonotypes expanded above 0.001 frequency. The model foresaw ophthalmopathy a median about 6.1 months prior to onset.

The CDR3 covers 15 residues. The V end lost 7 bases, the J end lost 1 base, and 14 bases lay between the germline ends. Germline assignment: CDR1 MDHEN and CDR2 SYDVKM. Many counts were recorded for this clonotype. What it binds is unknown. The study excluded patients with uncontrolled infection, other autoimmune disease, pregnancy or lactation. This sequence originates from a man younger than 40 with Graves' hyperthyroidism that later progressed to Graves' ophthalmopathy. Sequencing was performed on blood. The chain combines TRBV28 with TRBJ1-5; D is perhaps TRBD1 (6 bases). The CDR3 region has the DNA TGTGCCAGCAAGCCCCCCAGGGGAAGCAATCAGCCCCAGCATTTT. This sequence encodes CASKPPRGSNQPQHF.